This T cell receptor beta chain was found in a study of OX40 agonist ivuxolimab in advanced cancers. Study-level information: Partial responses were observed in three patients, of whom one had hepatocellular carcinoma and two had cutaneous melanoma.

With respect to this clone: Antigen: not known.

Germline CDR1 reads SGHTA; CDR2 reads FQGNSA. The CDR3 has 15 residues. V dropped 1 base and J dropped 8 bases, with 14 bases sitting between them. Autoimmune disease history or systemic immunosuppression disqualified patients. Only in-frame clones appear in the TCRdb table, and some are missing; sequencing was by immunoSEQ multiplex PCR. There are some 80,000 clones in the sample; 84% occur only once, and around 25% lies in the top ten. Whole-study findings and limits: CD4+ T cells averaged fewer expanded clones than CD8+ T cells. Both CD4+ and CD8+ T cell populations in blood had undergone clonal expansion by week 6 at 0.1 to 3.0 mg/kg.

The starting material was CD4+ or CD8+ T cells sorted from blood, obtained in a trial of the OX40 agonist ivuxolimab. The clonotype was recovered from an adult with an advanced solid tumor such as melanoma, head and neck, liver or kidney cancer. This chain connects TRBV7-2 to TRBJ1-4; D is possibly TRBD1 (5 bases). The chain's CDR3 is CASSLVRGGDEKLFF. The CDR3 DNA reads TGTGCCAGCAGCTTAGTGCGGGGAGGGGACGAAAAACTGTTTTTT.